This T cell receptor beta chain was sequenced during a study of long-term antiretroviral therapy in people with HIV. Study overall: By about a decade, the earliest samples predate the 2015 immediate-ART recommendation.

At survey level, the immunoSEQ assay was run in its v3.0 version. Generated by immunoSEQ multiplex PCR, the TCRdb table keeps only in-frame clones and is missing some. Here the sample spans some 14,000 clones, about 77% being singletons. Germline CDR1 SGDLS, CDR2 YYNGEE. The trim removed 0 bases at V and 2 bases at J, leaving 3 bases unmatched. The CDR3 extends over 15 amino acids. Here the sequenced sample was unsorted PBMCs, taken 3.1 years after starting antiretroviral therapy. V gene TRBV9 combines with J gene TRBJ2-7, with 9 nucleotides matching TRBD1. The sequence derives from a middle-aged man with HIV. The CDR3, as DNA: TGTGCCAGCAGCGTAGGACAGGGGGTGGCCTACGAGCAGTACTTC. This sequence encodes CASSVGQGVAYEQYF.